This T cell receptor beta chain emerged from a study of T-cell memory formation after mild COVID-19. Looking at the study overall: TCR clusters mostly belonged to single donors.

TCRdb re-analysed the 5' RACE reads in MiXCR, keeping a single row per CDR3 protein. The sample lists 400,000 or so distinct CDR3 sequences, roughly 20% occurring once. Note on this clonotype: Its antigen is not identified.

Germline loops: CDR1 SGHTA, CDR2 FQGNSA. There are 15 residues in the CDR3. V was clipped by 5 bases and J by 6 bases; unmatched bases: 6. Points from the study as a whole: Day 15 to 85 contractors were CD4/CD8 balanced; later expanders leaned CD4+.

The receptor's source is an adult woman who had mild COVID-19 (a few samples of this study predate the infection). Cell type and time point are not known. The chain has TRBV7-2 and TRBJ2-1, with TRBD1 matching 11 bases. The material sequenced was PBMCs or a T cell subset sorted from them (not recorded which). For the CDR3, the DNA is TGTGCCAGCAGCACCTCCGGGACAGGGGGCAATGAGCAGTTCTTC. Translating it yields CASSTSGTGGNEQFF.